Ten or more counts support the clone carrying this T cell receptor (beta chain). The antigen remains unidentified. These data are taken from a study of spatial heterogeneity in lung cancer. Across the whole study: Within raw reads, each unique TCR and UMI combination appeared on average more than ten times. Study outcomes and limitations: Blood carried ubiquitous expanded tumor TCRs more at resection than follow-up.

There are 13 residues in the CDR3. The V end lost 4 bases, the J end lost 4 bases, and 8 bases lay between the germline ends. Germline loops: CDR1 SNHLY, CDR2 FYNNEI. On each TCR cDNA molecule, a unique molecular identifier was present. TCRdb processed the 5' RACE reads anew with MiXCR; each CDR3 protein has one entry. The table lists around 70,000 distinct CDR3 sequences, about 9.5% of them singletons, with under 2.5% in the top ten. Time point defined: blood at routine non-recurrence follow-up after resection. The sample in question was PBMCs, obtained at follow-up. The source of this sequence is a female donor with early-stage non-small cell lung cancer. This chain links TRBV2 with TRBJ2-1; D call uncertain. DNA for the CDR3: TGTGCCAGCAGTGTACAACCGTACAATGAGCAGTTCTTC. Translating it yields CASSVQPYNEQFF.